Listed here is a single T cell receptor (beta chain). The antigen this receptor binds is unknown. It has no much larger one-base neighbor in the sample; base qualities were not kept. The sample comes from a study of OX40 agonist ivuxolimab in advanced cancers. Looking at the study overall: Ivuxolimab was a fully human IgG2 agonistic monoclonal antibody targeting the costimulatory receptor OX40 (CD134). A male proportion of approximately 83% and a mean age of approximately 55 years, ranging from roughly 23 to 85, were recorded for the dose-escalation cohort. Patients were allowed to have had prior anti-PD-1, anti-PD-L1 or anti-CTLA-4 therapy, and roughly 40% of the dose-escalation patients had previously received checkpoint inhibitors. Intravenous ivuxolimab was administered to patients every 2 weeks at six dose levels: 0.01, 0.1, 0.3, 1.5, 3 and 10 mg/kg. Peripheral TCRbeta sequencing aimed to test whether ivuxolimab altered TCR sequence diversity and caused clonal T-cell expansion. The paper covers the monotherapy dose-escalation part of the phase I ivuxolimab trial, which included N ≈ 57 patients. Three dose-escalation patients achieved partial responses, one with hepatocellular carcinoma and two with cutaneous melanoma. Of the approximately 54 patients in dose escalation, some 20 had hepatocellular carcinoma, some 15 had melanoma, 9 had renal cell carcinoma and 9 had head and neck cancer. What the research found in general, with its limitations: Low levels of normalized T-cell clonal expansion were also shown by some nonresponding patients. The antigen specificity of the clonally expanded peripheral T cells was not determined. At doses from 0.1 to 3.0 mg/kg, clonal expansion was seen in both CD4+ and CD8+ blood T cells between baseline and week 6. In the 0.1-3.0 mg/kg groups, partial responders had among the lowest normalized peripheral clonal expansion, particularly in CD8+ T cells. After ivuxolimab, expanded clones were on average more numerous among CD8+ T cells than among CD4+ T cells.

Patients with a history of autoimmune disease or receiving systemic immunosuppression were excluded from the trial. In every dose cohort, peripheral blood was drawn for TCR sequencing at baseline, cycle 4 day 1, and cycle 7 day 1. The samples were taken from a phase I, first-in-human, multicenter, open-label dose-escalation trial of ivuxolimab. Adults with locally advanced or metastatic head and neck squamous cell, hepatocellular, melanoma or renal cell carcinoma were enrolled in the trial. Before TCR sequencing, CD4+ T cells and CD8+ T cells were sorted from peripheral blood as separate populations. Reading the germline V gene (reference sequence) gives CDR1 LNHDA and CDR2 SQIVND. V loses 2 bases, J loses 2 bases, and the germline ends lie 8 bases apart. Its CDR3 holds 14 amino acids, cysteine through phenylalanine. Kept here is only the CDR3 DNA, which spans 42 bases and is read in frame from base 1.

To sequence the TCRbeta CDR3 region, genomic DNA was isolated from the sorted cells. TCRbeta CDR3 regions were sequenced using the immunoSEQ Assay. The table comes from immuneACCESS by way of TCRdb, which keeps in-frame sequences with V and J called. Part of the clones is missing from these tables; in studies checked, under half for an unresolved V gene and the rest for unknown reasons. This sample lists about 80,000 clones; approximately 88% were detected once. The ten largest account for 13% of the sample. In this chain, TRBV19 is recombined with TRBJ2-3; the D gene cannot be named for sure. The TCR sequence derives from an adult with an advanced solid tumor such as melanoma, head and neck, liver or kidney cancer. The material sequenced was CD4+ or CD8+ T cells sorted from blood, taken in a trial of the OX40 agonist ivuxolimab. This receptor has the CDR3 CASSILSPTDTQYF. The nucleotide sequence is given as TGTGCCAGTAGTATATTGTCCCCCACAGATACGCAGTATTTT.